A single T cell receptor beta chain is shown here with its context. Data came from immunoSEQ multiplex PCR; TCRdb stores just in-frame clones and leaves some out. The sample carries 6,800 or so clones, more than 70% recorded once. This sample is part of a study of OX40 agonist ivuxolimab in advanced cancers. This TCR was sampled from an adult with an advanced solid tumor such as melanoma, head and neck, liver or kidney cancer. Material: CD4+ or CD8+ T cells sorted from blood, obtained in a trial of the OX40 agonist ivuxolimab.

The CDR3 region has the DNA TGTGCCAGCAGCTTGGGACAGAGTTTCTACGAGCAGTACTTC. Protein product: CASSLGQSFYEQYF. V and J are TRBV5-6 and TRBJ2-7; tentatively, D is TRBD1 (5 bases). CDR1 is SGHDT and CDR2 is YYEEEE in the germline V gene. V dropped 0 bases and J dropped 3 bases, with 10 bases sitting between them. The CDR3 spans 14 residues. The entire variable domain, with the rest obtained from reference TRBV5-6 and TRBJ2-7, is as follows: DAGVTQSPTHLIKTRGQQVTLRCSPKSGHDTVSWYQQALGQGPQFIFQYYEEEERQRGNFPDRFSGHQFPNYSSELNVNALLLGDSALYLCASSLGQSFYEQYFGPGTRLTVT.